A single sample is the source of the 21 T cell receptor beta chains below, sequenced in a study of PD-L1 blockade in urothelial cancer. This table comes from immunoSEQ multiplex PCR, and its TCRdb copy is limited to in-frame clones, with some not included. The data hold around 110,000 clones, with around 88% observed a single time. The time point was: peripheral blood 6 weeks after treatment start. The material sequenced was PBMCs, taken around atezolizumab (anti-PD-L1) treatment. The receptor source for this set is a man aged 60 to 69 with urothelial cancer.

The J gene is TRBJ1-1, the V gene TRBV6-1; D is unresolved. Trimming took 3 bases from V and 1 from J, leaving 6 bases between them. CDR1 MNHNS and CDR2 SASEGT come from the germline V gene. This CDR3 region has 13 residues. CDR3 region: CASSESRNTEAFF. As DNA, the CDR3 is TGTGCCAGCAGTGAGTCCAGGAACACTGAAGCTTTCTTT.

Details on this clone: Other DNA sequences in this specimen translate into the identical CDR3. The gene calls are TRBV18 and TRBJ1-2, with 7 bases identical to TRBD1. This CDR3 has 13 amino acids. The trim removed 3 bases at V and 3 bases at J, leaving 1 base unmatched. CDR1 is KGHSH, CDR2 LQKENI, per germline. This CDR3 is CASSPGTDYGYTF. The CDR3 region has the DNA TGTGCCAGCTCACCCGGGACAGACTATGGCTACACCTTC.

This clone was observed a single time. This sequence joins TRBV29-1 and TRBJ2-3; TRBD2 agrees at 9 bases. The CDR3 sequence is 11 residues long. Germline CDR1 is SQVTM and CDR2 is ANQGSEA. Here the CDR3 reads CTARGGDTQYF. The CDR3 nucleotides are TGCACGGCGCGGGGGGGAGATACGCAGTATTTT.

In the case of this clone: One end of the junction varies from germline; a read error may be responsible. The rearrangement joins TRBV7-7 to TRBJ2-7; 13 bases match TRBD2. The CDR3 length is 13 residues. Germline V CDR1 and CDR2: SSHAT, FNYEAQ (reference sequence). CDR3 sequence: CASSQTTSGRPSF. The CDR3 DNA reads as TGTGCTAGCAGCCAGACGACTAGCGGGAGGCCATCCTTC. Complete variable domain (other parts from reference TRBV7-7 and TRBJ2-7): GAGVSQSPRYKVTKRGQDVTLRCDPISSHATLYWYQQALGQGPEFLTYFNYEAQPDKSGLPSDRFSAERPEGSISTLTIQRTEQRDSAMYRCASSQTTSGRPSFGPGTRLTVT.

The chain uses TRBV6-6 and TRBJ1-6; no definite D call. Trimming shortened V by 8 bases and J by 11 bases, and 16 bases separated the two germline ends. Germline V gives CDR1 MNHNY, CDR2 SVGAGI (reference sequence). This CDR3 contains 13 residues. This chain's CDR3 is CASRWRVEAPLHF. The CDR3 nucleotides read TGTGCCAGCCGCTGGAGGGTCGAGGCACCCCTCCACTTT.

V gene TRBV5-1 combines with J gene TRBJ1-3, with a possible D match to TRBD1 (6 bases). The V gene's germline CDR1 is SGHRS and CDR2 YFSETQ. Between the trimmed V and J ends, which lost 1 base and 1 base, there was a span of 18 bases. The CDR3 runs 18 residues. CDR3 DNA sequence: TGCGCCAGCAGCTTGAGGGGACAACAGACAGGATCTGGAAACACCATATATTTT. This encodes CASSLRGQQTGSGNTIYF.

The chain joins TRBV6-6 to TRBJ1-2, with D possibly TRBD1 on 5 matching bases. This CDR3 region has 12 residues. Trimming pared 11 bases from V and 2 bases from J, leaving 12 bases between. CDR1 and CDR2 (germline): MNHNY, SVGAGI (reference sequence). The chain's CDR3 is CAVRGTNYGYTF. DNA of the CDR3: TGTGCCGTACGGGGGACGAACTATGGCTACACCTTC.

The V and J genes are TRBV2 and TRBJ1-5; maybe TRBD1 (6 bases). V was pared by 6 bases and J by 9 bases, with 21 bases between. This CDR3 is 15 amino acids long. Germline CDR1 SNHLY, CDR2 FYNNEI. The CDR3 sequence: CASRGASVAFGPQHF. For the CDR3, the DNA is TGTGCCAGCAGGGGGGCCTCGGTGGCATTTGGGCCCCAGCATTTT.

The chain has TRBV5-4 and TRBJ2-7; 14 bases fit TRBD2. Germline CDR1 reads SGHNT; CDR2 reads YYREEE (reference sequence). The CDR3 extends over 15 amino acids. After removal of 4 bases from V and 4 bases from J, the junction contained 4 bases not matched to a gene. The CDR3 sequence is CASSLGLAGAYEQYF. CDR3 coding DNA: TGTGCCAGCAGCCTGGGACTAGCGGGAGCTTACGAGCAGTACTTC.

In its sample, this clone was seen many times. The rearrangement uses TRBV29-1 and TRBJ1-3; 9 bases are shared with TRBD1. The CDR3 totals 12 residues. The V gene end was trimmed by 6 bases and the J gene end by 9 bases; junction bases not matched to a gene: 6. Germline lookup yields CDR1 SQVTM and CDR2 ANQGSEA. This chain's CDR3 is CSVGTGIGTIYF. CDR3 coding DNA: TGCAGCGTAGGGACAGGGATCGGCACCATATATTTT.

The chain joins TRBV5-1 to TRBJ1-4; D is ambiguous. The CDR3 totals 15 residues. CDR1 and CDR2 (germline): SGHRS, YFSETQ. Trimming pared 2 bases from V and 4 bases from J, leaving 12 bases between. CDR3 bases: TGCGCCAGCAGCTTAGCTGGGCAGGATAATGAAAAACTGTTTTTT. It translates to CASSLAGQDNEKLFF.

This clone has only one observation. The chain has TRBV7-3 and TRBJ2-7; the match to TRBD1 covers 8 bases. CDR1 and CDR2 from the germline V gene are SGHTA and FQGTGA. The V segment lost 2 bases and the J segment 6 bases; nucleotides outside the gene matches: 12. The CDR3 loop spans 16 amino acids. The CDR3 is CASSLALTGDWGEQYF. The CDR3 DNA reads as TGTGCCAGCAGCTTAGCCCTGACAGGGGACTGGGGCGAGCAGTACTTC.

The genes are TRBV28 and TRBJ2-1; possible D gene TRBD2, 5 bases. Trimming took off 6 bases at V and 0 bases at J, with 18 bases between the two ends. This CDR3 comprises 17 residues. Germline CDR1 and CDR2: MDHEN and SYDVKM. CDR3 sequence reads: CASSSQAAPSSYNEQFF. The CDR3 coding sequence is TGTGCCAGCAGCTCCCAAGCGGCCCCCAGCTCCTACAATGAGCAGTTCTTC.

The chain carries TRBV19 and TRBJ2-6, with TRBD1 matching over 7 bases. In germline, CDR1 is LNHDA, CDR2 SQIVND (reference sequence). V was pared by 0 bases and J by 0 bases, with 8 bases of the junction left unmatched. The CDR3 sequence is 19 residues long. The CDR3 loop is CASSIDGGQLSSGANVLTF. The CDR3, as DNA: TGTGCCAGTAGTATAGATGGGGGACAGCTGAGCTCTGGGGCCAACGTCCTGACTTTC.

The V gene is TRBV6-1, the J gene TRBJ1-5; TRBD1 might be the D (5 bases). CDR1 is MNHNS and CDR2 is SASEGT in the germline V gene. Trimming cost V 1 base and J 6 bases, with 10 bases left between them. This CDR3 has 14 residues. CDR3 DNA sequence: TGTGCCAGCAGTGAAGGGGACGGGGGTCAGCCCCAGCATTTT. Its protein product is CASSEGDGGQPQHF.

The V gene is TRBV30, the J gene TRBJ2-7; D gene ambiguous. The CDR3 length is 11 residues. V lost 0 bases, J lost 5 bases, and 5 bases lay in between. Germline V gene data show CDR1 as GTSNPN and CDR2 as SVGIG (reference sequence). The CDR3 nucleotides read TGTGCCTGGAGTGTATCGGACGAGCAGTACTTC. The encoded protein is CAWSVSDEQYF.

This chain joins TRBV19 and TRBJ1-1; TRBD1 matches 7 bases. The J segment lost 0 bases and the V segment lost 5 bases, leaving 6 bases of the junction unmatched. The CDR3 has 15 amino acids. Germline V lookup: CDR1 LNHDA, CDR2 SQIVND (reference sequence). The CDR3, as DNA: TGTGCCAGTAGTCCTTCGGGACAGATGAACACTGAAGCTTTCTTT. This gives the protein CASSPSGQMNTEAFF. Filled out from reference TRBV19 and TRBJ1-1, the complete variable domain reads DGGITQSPKYLFRKEGQNVTLSCEQNLNHDAMYWYRQDPGQGLRLIYYSQIVNDFQKGDIAEGYSVSREKKESFPLTVTSAQKNPTAFYLCASSPSGQMNTEAFFGQGTRLTVV.

The sample holds a few counts of this clone. This chain uses TRBV23-1 with TRBJ1-5; D not certain. TRBV23-1 is known as an ORF, though its function is uncertain. Trimming removed 3 bases from V and 6 bases from J, with 12 bases in between. The CDR3 covers 14 residues. The chain's CDR3 is CASSQRPTAQPQHF. CDR3 nucleotides: TGCGCCAGCAGTCAGCGACCCACAGCTCAGCCCCAGCATTTT.

The count of this clone is one. The chain recombines TRBV10-3 with TRBJ1-1; D unclear. The V gene's germline CDR1 is ENHRY and CDR2 SYGVKD. The CDR3 has 15 residues. V was cut by 3 bases and J by 2 bases, with 13 bases left in between. The CDR3 sequence: CAISEPGRVNTEAFF. In nucleotides, the CDR3 is TGTGCCATCAGTGAACCGGGAAGGGTTAACACTGAAGCTTTCTTT.

The J gene is TRBJ2-1, the V gene TRBV5-1, with 11 bases matching TRBD2. Germline V gives CDR1 SGHRS, CDR2 YFSETQ. CDR3 size: 15 residues. The ends lost 3 bases at V and 10 bases at J; junction bases unmatched: 9. The CDR3 DNA is TGCGCCAGCAGCTCCTCCACTAGCGGGAGTGGCGAGCAGTTCTTC. Translated, it gives CASSSSTSGSGEQFF.

The chain employs TRBV5-1 and TRBJ1-1, with 7 positions matching TRBD1. Germline V gene lookup returns CDR1 SGHRS and CDR2 YFSETQ. V shed 4 bases, J shed 0 bases, and the junction held 6 bases outside the gene matches. CDR3 length equals 15 residues. The CDR3 here is CASSPRDSLNTEAFF. For the CDR3, the DNA is TGCGCCAGCAGCCCCCGGGACAGTCTGAACACTGAAGCTTTCTTT.